This T cell receptor (beta chain) is from a study of T cell responses to AZD1222 COVID-19 vaccine. Investigators merged groups given second doses at roughly 4 or roughly 12 weeks. Study-wide results and limits: Spike-specific TCR depth and breadth grew after two AZD1222 doses.

Repertoires were generated with immunoSEQ multiplex PCR, while TCRdb's copy carries only in-frame clones and drops some. The sample contains some 130,000 clones, roughly 93% of which appear only once. Worth noting for this clone: The antigen is unknown.

This sample comprised peripheral blood, obtained 28 days after the second AZD1222 dose. The receptor comes from an adult who received the AZD1222 COVID-19 vaccine.

The CDR3 protein is CASSLDSGADQPQHF. CDR3 in DNA: TGTGCCAGCAGCCTCGACAGTGGAGCGGATCAGCCCCAGCATTTT. The chain links TRBV2 to TRBJ1-5, with D possibly being TRBD1 (5 bases). The CDR3 is 15 residues long. Trimming removed 6 bases from V and 5 bases from J, with 17 bases in between. CDR1 and CDR2 (germline): SNHLY, FYNNEI.